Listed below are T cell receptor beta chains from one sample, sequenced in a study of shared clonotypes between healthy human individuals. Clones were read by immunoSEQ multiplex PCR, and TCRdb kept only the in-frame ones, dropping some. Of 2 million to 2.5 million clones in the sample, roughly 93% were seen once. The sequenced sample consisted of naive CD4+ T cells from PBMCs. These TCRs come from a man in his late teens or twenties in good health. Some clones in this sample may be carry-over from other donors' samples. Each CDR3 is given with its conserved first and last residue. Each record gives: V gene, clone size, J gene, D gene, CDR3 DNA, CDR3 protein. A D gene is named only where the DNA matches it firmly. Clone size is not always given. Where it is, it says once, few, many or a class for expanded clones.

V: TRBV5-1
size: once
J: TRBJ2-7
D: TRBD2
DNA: TGCGCCAGCAGCTTCCGACTAGCGGGAGTACACGAGCAGTACTTC
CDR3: CASSFRLAGVHEQYF

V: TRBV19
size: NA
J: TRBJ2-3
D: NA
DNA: TGTGCCAGTAAAGCAGGGGTCTCCCTTTACACAGATACGCAGTATTTT
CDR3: CASKAGVSLYTDTQYF

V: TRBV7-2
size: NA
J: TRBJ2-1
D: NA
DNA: TGTGCCAGCAGCTCGAGAGTACTAAACCTCTACAATGAGCAGTTCTTC
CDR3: CASSSRVLNLYNEQFF

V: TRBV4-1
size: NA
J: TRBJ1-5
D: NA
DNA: TGCGCCAGCAGCCAGTTACGGACGCCCGGGGGCCCCCAGCATTTT
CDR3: CASSQLRTPGGPQHF

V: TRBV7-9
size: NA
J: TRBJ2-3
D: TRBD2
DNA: TGTGCCAGCAGCTTACAGGGCTCGACTAGCGGCCCTCAAGTGACGCAGTATTTT
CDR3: CASSLQGSTSGPQVTQYF

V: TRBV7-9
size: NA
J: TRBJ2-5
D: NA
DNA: TGTGCCAGCAGCTTAAGACAGTATGGGGAGACCCAGTACTTC
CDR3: CASSLRQYGETQYF

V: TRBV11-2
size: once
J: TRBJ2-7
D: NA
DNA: TGTGCCAGCAGCTCCCCCGAAGGAGGGGGAAATGGGTACTTC
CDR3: CASSSPEGGGNGYF

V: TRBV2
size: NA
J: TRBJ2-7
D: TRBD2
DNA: TGTGCCAGCATCCCCGGAGGGGGGCTAACTAGCGGGAACTACGAGCAGTACTTC
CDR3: CASIPGGGLTSGNYEQYF

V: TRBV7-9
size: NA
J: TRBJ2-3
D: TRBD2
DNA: TGTGCCAGCAGCTTAGGTAAGGGACTAGCAGGGGATACGCAGTATTTT
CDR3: CASSLGKGLAGDTQYF

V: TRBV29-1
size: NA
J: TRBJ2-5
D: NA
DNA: TGCAGCGTTGTGTCGGGAGTTGAGACCCAGTACTTC
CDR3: CSVVSGVETQYF

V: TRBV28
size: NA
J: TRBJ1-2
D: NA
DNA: TGTGCCAGCAGTCCTCCAGGCTATGGCTACACCTTC
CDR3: CASSPPGYGYTF

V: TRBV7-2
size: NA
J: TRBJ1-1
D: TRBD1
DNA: TGTGCCAGCACCTCAGGGGGGGGCGCTGAAGCTTTCTTT
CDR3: CASTSGGGAEAFF